This is a list of T cell receptor beta chains from one sample in a study of metastatic and nonmetastatic thyroid tumors. Using MiXCR, TCRdb reanalyzed the PCR reads. The table has over 40,000 clones, 24% seen once; the top ten hold roughly 3.2%. Sequencing was performed on blood. The receptors were sampled from a male donor with papillary thyroid cancer or a benign thyroid nodule (not recorded which). Some clones in this sample may be carry-over from other donors' samples. Each CDR3 is given with its conserved first and last residue. Each record gives: J gene, V gene, D gene, clone size, CDR3 length, CDR3 DNA, CDR3 protein. A D gene is named only where the DNA matches it firmly. Size tells how often a clone was seen (once, few, many) or the class of an expanded clone, and some rows leave it out.

>TRBJ1-1|TRBV6-1|.|.|14
TGTGCCAGCACTCCCCAGGAGGGTCGGACTGAAGCTTTCTTT
CASTPQEGRTEAFF
>TRBJ1-5|TRBV10-3|TRBD1|.|16
TGTGCCAGCCGACAGGGAGGGCTGGGGGGCAATCAGCCCCAGCATTTT
CASRQGGLGGNQPQHF
>TRBJ2-1|TRBV5-1|TRBD2|many|15
TGCGCCAGCAGTCTTGGTGGGACTAGCTCGATTGAGCAGTTCTTC
CASSLGGTSSIEQFF
>TRBJ2-7|TRBV13|.|.|15
TGTGCCAGCAGCTTAGGACAGGTGAGGAACTACGAGCAGTACTTC
CASSLGQVRNYEQYF
>TRBJ1-1|TRBV24-1|.|.|12
TGTGCCACCAGTGATGAGGGAACTGAAGCTTTCTTT
CATSDEGTEAFF
>TRBJ2-1|TRBV27|TRBD2|few|14
TGTGCCAGCATCACTAGCGGGAGAGCAGGTGAGCAGTTCTTC
CASITSGRAGEQFF
>TRBJ2-7|TRBV6-1|TRBD2|few|16
TGTGCCAGCAGTGAGGAGAGCGGGAGACTCTCCTACGAGCAGTACTTC
CASSEESGRLSYEQYF
>TRBJ2-1|TRBV3-1|TRBD2|many|18
TGTGCCAGCAGCCACGGACTAGCGGGAGGGGGCTCCTACAATGAGCAGTTCTTC
CASSHGLAGGGSYNEQFF
>TRBJ1-2|TRBV27|.|many|14
TGTGCCAGCAGTTTAACAGGGTCTTACTATGGCTACACCTTC
CASSLTGSYYGYTF
>TRBJ2-2|TRBV9|.|few|11
TGTGCCAGCAGCGGGTTCGGGGAGCTGTTTTTT
CASSGFGELFF
>TRBJ1-2|TRBV7-3|.|few|12
TGTGCCAGCAACCAGGGTACTTATGGCTACACCTTC
CASNQGTYGYTF
>TRBJ2-1|TRBV7-3|TRBD2|.|16
TGTGCCAGCAGCTTAATAGCGGGAGGCCCTTTAAATGAGCAGTTCTTC
CASSLIAGGPLNEQFF
>TRBJ1-3|TRBV15|TRBD1|many|18
TGTGCCACCAGCAGCCCGGGACAGGGGGCAAACTCTGGAAACACCATATATTTT
CATSSPGQGANSGNTIYF
>TRBJ1-2|TRBV15|TRBD1|.|13
TGTGCCACCAGCAGAGGACAGGGAGCCGGCTACACCTTC
CATSRGQGAGYTF
>TRBJ2-3|TRBV11-1|.|many|12
TGTGCCAGCAGCCCCGGCGCAGATACGCAGTATTTT
CASSPGADTQYF
>TRBJ1-2|TRBV10-3|.|few|14
TGTGCCATCAACTTAGGGACGGACAACTATGGCTACACCTTC
CAINLGTDNYGYTF
>TRBJ1-3|TRBV6-1|.|.|15
TGTGCCAGCAGTGTGTATGGGTCCGAAGGAAACACCATATATTTT
CASSVYGSEGNTIYF
>TRBJ2-4|TRBV6-1|.|many|15
TGTGCCAGCAGTGAGCGAAGTTTAGCCAAAAACATTCAGTACTTC
CASSERSLAKNIQYF
>TRBJ1-5|TRBV15|TRBD1|many|16
TGTGCCACCAGCAGAGATGGTAAGGGGGCCCATCAGCCCCAGCATTTT
CATSRDGKGAHQPQHF
>TRBJ2-2|TRBV18|.|many|16
TGTGCCAGCTCACCACGACAGAACCTGAACACCGGGGAGCTGTTTTTT
CASSPRQNLNTGELFF
>TRBJ2-1|TRBV7-2|TRBD2|many|16
TGTGCCAGCAGCTTGCAACTAGCGGGAGCCTACAATGAGCAGTTCTTC
CASSLQLAGAYNEQFF
>TRBJ2-7|TRBV28|.|.|14
TGTGCCGGCATCCGGGGGATGGGGTCCTACGAGCAGTACTTC
CAGIRGMGSYEQYF
>TRBJ2-5|TRBV6-1|.|once|16
TGTGCCAGCAGCGAGACTGGGGGGTCGCCTGGAGAGACCCAGTACTTC
CASSETGGSPGETQYF
>TRBJ2-1|TRBV30|.|many|12
TGTGCCTGGAGTAGACTTTACAATGAGCAGTTCTTC
CAWSRLYNEQFF
>TRBJ2-7|TRBV12-3/TRBV12-4|TRBD1|few|14
TGTGCCAGCAGTCCGGGGACAGGGTTTAACGAGCAGTACTTC
CASSPGTGFNEQYF
>TRBJ2-3|TRBV6-4|TRBD1|.|14
TGTGCCAGCAGCGGACAGGGGAGTACAGATACGCAGTATTTT
CASSGQGSTDTQYF
>TRBJ2-2|TRBV5-1|TRBD2|.|17
TGCGCCAGCAGCGAAGGGCTAGCGGATCTTATCACCGGGGAGCTGTTTTTT
CASSEGLADLITGELFF
>TRBJ2-7|TRBV19|.|few|17
TGTTCCAGTAGCCCTAGGGGGGCTCCGGGCGGTCGCTACGAGCAGTACTTC
CSSSPRGAPGGRYEQYF
>TRBJ2-5|TRBV7-6|TRBD1|many|20
TGTGCCAGCAGCTTAGTTGCCCCCCGGGACAGGGGGCGGGAGGCGGAGACCCAGTACTTC
CASSLVAPRDRGREAETQYF
>TRBJ1-2|TRBV5-8|.|.|15
TGTGCCAGCAGCTTGAAGCGGTCATTGGGGTATGGCTACACCTTC
CASSLKRSLGYGYTF
>TRBJ1-4|TRBV5-4|.|many|15
TGTGCCAGCAGCCCGACTCGGGACCACGGGGAAAAACTGTTTTTT
CASSPTRDHGEKLFF
>TRBJ1-1|TRBV6-2/TRBV6-3|.|.|11
TGTGCCAGCAGTTCATACACTGAAGCTTTCTTT
CASSSYTEAFF
>TRBJ2-7|TRBV12-3/TRBV12-4|.|few|14
TGTGCCAGCAGTTTACACGGCAAACCGTACGAGCAGTACTTC
CASSLHGKPYEQYF